The following is a T cell receptor beta chain sequence with its context. Sequencing was performed with immunoSEQ multiplex PCR; in TCRdb, only in-frame clones are kept and a portion is missing. The repertoire consists of 140,000 to 150,000 clones, with roughly 84% occurring once and the leading ten covering 10%. The data belong to a study of blood T cell repertoires in COVID-19. The TCR comes from a man aged 55 to 70 with active or convalescent COVID-19. The material sequenced was peripheral blood.

CDR3 DNA: TGTGCCAGTAGGTACTCAATGGCGGGTGAAAAACTGTTTTTT. It is translated as CASRYSMAGEKLFF. The J gene is TRBJ1-4, the V gene TRBV19; no definite D call. This CDR3 region has 14 residues. With 6 bases removed from V and 7 bases from J, the gap between germline ends came to 15 bases. Germline loops: CDR1 LNHDA, CDR2 SQIVND (reference sequence).